These 4 T cell receptor beta chains were sequenced from one sample in a study of beta chain features in type 1 diabetes. Reverse transcribing all isolated RNA meant expressed TCRB transcripts were sequenced. Measured with immunoSEQ multiplex PCR; TCRdb has only the in-frame clones, and not every one. Of around 340,000 clones in the sample, 7% to 9% are singletons; the top ten hold approximately 0.44%. Input material: central memory CD4+ T cells from blood. Every receptor here comes from a woman aged 18-35 years in good health.

The J gene is TRBJ2-7, the V gene TRBV5-4, with D perhaps being TRBD1 or TRBD2 (5 bases each). Germline V gene lookup returns CDR1 SGHNT and CDR2 YYREEE (reference sequence). The V gene lost 1 base and the J gene lost 2 bases, with 13 bases spanning the gap. The length of the CDR3 is 15 residues. The CDR3 region has the DNA TGTGCCAGCAGCTTGAGGGAGAGGGGAACCTACGAGCAGTACTTC. Residues: CASSLRERGTYEQYF. Looking up the rest from reference TRBV5-4 and TRBJ2-7 gives the full variable domain: ETGVTQSPTHLIKTRGQQVTLRCSSQSGHNTVSWYQQALGQGPQFIFQYYREEENGRGNFPPRFSGLQFPNYSSELNVNALELDDSALYLCASSLRERGTYEQYFGPGTRLTVT.

This clone has just a few counts. V and J are TRBV2 and TRBJ2-1, with D maybe TRBD1 (5 bases). CDR1 and CDR2 (germline): SNHLY, FYNNEI. Trimming removed 5 bases from V and 8 bases from J, with 13 bases in between. The CDR3 is 13 residues long. CDR3 amino acids: CASSSPWGDEQFF. In DNA form, the CDR3 reads TGTGCCAGCAGTTCCCCGTGGGGCGATGAGCAGTTCTTC.

V usage is TRBV28 and J usage is TRBJ2-5; TRBD1 matches at 10 bases. Trimming took 8 bases from V and 0 from J; bases not matched to a gene: 6. The length of the CDR3 is 15 residues. Per the germline V gene, CDR1 is MDHEN and CDR2 is SYDVKM. In nucleotides, the CDR3 is TGTGCCAGCCGGTCGGGACAGGGGAACCAAGAGACCCAGTACTTC. Translation: CASRSGQGNQETQYF. Supplemented by reference TRBV28 and TRBJ2-5, the full variable domain reads DVKVTQSSRYLVKRTGEKVFLECVQDMDHENMFWYRQDPGLGLRLIYFSYDVKMKEKGDIPEGYSVSREKKERFSLILESASTNQTSMYLCASRSGQGNQETQYFGPGTRLLVL.

This clone occurred a few times. The V and J genes are TRBV5-1 and TRBJ1-2; D is undetermined. This CDR3 is 15 amino acids long. Germline-derived CDR1 and CDR2 are SGHRS and YFSETQ. V gave up 1 base and J gave up 6 bases, with 16 bases separating them. CDR3 in amino acids: CASSLSSWAEDGYTF. The CDR3, as DNA: TGCGCCAGCAGCTTGTCATCTTGGGCAGAGGATGGCTACACCTTC.